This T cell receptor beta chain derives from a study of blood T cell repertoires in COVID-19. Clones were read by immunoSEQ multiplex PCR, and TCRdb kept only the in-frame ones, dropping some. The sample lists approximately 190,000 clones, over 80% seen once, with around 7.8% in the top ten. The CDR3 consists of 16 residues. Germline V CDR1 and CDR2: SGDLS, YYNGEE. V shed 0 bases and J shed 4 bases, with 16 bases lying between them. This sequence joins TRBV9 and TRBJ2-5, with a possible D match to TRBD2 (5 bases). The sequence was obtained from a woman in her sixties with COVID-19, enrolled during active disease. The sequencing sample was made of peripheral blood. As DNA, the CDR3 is TGTGCCAGCAGCGTAGGGGCTAGCAATAGTCCAGAGACCCAGTACTTC. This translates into CASSVGASNSPETQYF. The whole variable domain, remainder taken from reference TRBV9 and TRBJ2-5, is DSGVTQTPKHLITATGQRVTLRCSPRSGDLSVYWYQQSLDQGLQFLIQYYNGEERAKGNILERFSAQQFPDLHSELNLSSLELGDSALYFCASSVGASNSPETQYFGPGTRLLVL.